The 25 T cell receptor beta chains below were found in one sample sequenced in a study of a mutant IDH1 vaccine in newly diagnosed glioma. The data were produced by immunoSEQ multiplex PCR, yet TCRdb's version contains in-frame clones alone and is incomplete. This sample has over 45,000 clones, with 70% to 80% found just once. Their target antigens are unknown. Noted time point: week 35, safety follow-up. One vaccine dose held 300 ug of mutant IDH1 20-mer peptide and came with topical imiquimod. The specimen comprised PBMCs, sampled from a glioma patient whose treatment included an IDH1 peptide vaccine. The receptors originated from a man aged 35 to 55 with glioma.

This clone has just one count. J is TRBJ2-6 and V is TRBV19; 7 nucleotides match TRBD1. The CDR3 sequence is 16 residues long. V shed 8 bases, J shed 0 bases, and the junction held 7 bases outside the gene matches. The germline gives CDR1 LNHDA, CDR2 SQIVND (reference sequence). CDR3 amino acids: CASQGQAYSGANVLTF. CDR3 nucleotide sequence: TGTGCCAGTCAAGGACAGGCATACTCTGGGGCCAACGTCCTGACTTTC.

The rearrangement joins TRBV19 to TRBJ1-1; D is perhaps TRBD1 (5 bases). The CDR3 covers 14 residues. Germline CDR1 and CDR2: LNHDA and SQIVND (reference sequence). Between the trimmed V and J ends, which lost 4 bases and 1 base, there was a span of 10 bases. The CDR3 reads CASSNLGANTEAFF. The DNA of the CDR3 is TGTGCCAGTAGTAATTTAGGGGCGAACACTGAAGCTTTCTTT.

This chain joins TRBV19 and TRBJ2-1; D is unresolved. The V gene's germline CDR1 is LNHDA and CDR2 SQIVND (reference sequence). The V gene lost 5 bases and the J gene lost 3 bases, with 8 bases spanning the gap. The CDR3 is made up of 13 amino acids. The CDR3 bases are TGTGCCAGTAGTTCCCCGGACTACAATGAGCAGTTCTTC. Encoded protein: CASSSPDYNEQFF.

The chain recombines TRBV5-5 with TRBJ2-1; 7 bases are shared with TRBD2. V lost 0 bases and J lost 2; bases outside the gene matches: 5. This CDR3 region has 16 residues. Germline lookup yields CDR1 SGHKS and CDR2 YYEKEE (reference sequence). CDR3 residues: CASSLAASGTYNEQFF. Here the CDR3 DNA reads TGTGCCAGCAGCTTGGCTGCTAGCGGAACCTACAATGAGCAGTTCTTC.

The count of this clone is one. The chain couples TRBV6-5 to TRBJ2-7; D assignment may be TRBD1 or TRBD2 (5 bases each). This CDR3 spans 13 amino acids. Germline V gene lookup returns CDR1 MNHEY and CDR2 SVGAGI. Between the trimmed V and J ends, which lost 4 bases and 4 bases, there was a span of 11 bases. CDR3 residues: CASSSGTSYEQYF. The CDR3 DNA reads TGTGCCAGCAGTTCAGGGACGAGTTACGAGCAGTACTTC.

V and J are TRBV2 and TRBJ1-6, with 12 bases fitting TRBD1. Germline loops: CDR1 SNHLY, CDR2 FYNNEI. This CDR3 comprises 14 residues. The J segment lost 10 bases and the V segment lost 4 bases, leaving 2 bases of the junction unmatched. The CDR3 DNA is TGTGCCAGCAGTGGGGACAGGGGGCAATCACCCCTCCACTTT. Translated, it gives CASSGDRGQSPLHF.

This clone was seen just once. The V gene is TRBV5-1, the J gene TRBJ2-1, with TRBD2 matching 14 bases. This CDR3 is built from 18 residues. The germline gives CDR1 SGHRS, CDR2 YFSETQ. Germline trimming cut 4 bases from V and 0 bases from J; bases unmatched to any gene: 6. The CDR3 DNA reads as TGCGCCAGCAGCCCGGGACTAGCGGGGGCCCGCTCCTACAATGAGCAGTTCTTC. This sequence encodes CASSPGLAGARSYNEQFF.

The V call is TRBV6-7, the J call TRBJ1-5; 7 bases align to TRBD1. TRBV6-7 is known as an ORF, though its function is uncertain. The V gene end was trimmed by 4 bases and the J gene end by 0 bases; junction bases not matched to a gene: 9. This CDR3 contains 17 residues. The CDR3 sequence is CASSFITGEGSNQPQHF. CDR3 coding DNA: TGTGCCAGCAGTTTTATAACAGGGGAAGGTAGCAATCAGCCCCAGCATTTT.

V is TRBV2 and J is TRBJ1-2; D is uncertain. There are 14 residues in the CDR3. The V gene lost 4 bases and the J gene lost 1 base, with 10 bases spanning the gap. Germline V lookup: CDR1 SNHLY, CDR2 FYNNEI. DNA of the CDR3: TGTGCCAGCAGTGCCCTGACACGTAACTATGGCTACACCTTC. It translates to CASSALTRNYGYTF.

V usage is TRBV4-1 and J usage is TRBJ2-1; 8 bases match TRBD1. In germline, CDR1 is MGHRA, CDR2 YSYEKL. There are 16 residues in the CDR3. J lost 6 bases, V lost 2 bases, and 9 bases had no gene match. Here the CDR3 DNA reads TGCGCCAGCAGCCAATCAGTGACAGGGGTCCCCAATGAGCAGTTCTTC. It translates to CASSQSVTGVPNEQFF.

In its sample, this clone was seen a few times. CDR3 sequence reads: CSGQGTYEQYF. CDR3 in DNA: TGCAGTGGACAGGGGACATACGAGCAGTACTTC. This chain connects TRBV20-1 to TRBJ2-7, with 8 bases aligning to TRBD1. The CDR3 has 11 amino acids. The trim removed 7 bases at V and 4 bases at J, leaving 3 bases unmatched. Germline V CDR1 and CDR2: DFQATT, SNEGSKA (reference sequence).

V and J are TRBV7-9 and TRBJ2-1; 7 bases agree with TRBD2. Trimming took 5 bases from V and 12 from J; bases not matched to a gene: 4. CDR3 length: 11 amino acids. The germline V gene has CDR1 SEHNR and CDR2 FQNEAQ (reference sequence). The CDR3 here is CASSLWEGQFF. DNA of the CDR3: TGTGCCAGCAGCCTTTGGGAGGGGCAGTTCTTC.

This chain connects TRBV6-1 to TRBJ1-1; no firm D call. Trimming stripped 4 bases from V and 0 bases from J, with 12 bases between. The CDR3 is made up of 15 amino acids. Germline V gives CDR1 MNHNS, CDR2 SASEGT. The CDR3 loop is CASSGLTVLNTEAFF. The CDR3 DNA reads TGTGCCAGCAGTGGGCTGACGGTTTTGAACACTGAAGCTTTCTTT.

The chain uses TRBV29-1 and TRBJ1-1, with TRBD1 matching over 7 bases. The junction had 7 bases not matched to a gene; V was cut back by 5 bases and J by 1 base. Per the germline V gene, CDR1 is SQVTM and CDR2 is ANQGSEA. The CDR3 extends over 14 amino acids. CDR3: CSVQGGEWNTEAFF. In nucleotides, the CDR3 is TGCAGCGTTCAGGGGGGGGAATGGAACACTGAAGCTTTCTTT. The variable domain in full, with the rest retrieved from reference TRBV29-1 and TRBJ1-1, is SAVISQKPSRDICQRGTSLTIQCQVDSQVTMMFWYRQQPGQSLTLIATANQGSEATYESGFVIDKFPISRPNLTFSTLTVSNMSPEDSSIYLCSVQGGEWNTEAFFGQGTRLTVV.

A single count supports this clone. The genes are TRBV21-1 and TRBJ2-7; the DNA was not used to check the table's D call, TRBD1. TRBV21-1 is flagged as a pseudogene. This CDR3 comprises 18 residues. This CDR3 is CASSKWESTGTGRLEQYF. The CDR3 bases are TGTGCCAGCAGCAAATGGGAGTCTACCGGGACAGGCCGGCTCGAGCAGTACTTC.

The CDR3 sequence: CASSARDRVSYEQYF. CDR3 DNA sequence: TGCGCCAGCTCGGCCCGGGACAGGGTGTCCTACGAGCAGTACTTC. J is TRBJ2-7 and V is TRBV5-1, with 9 bases fitting TRBD1. The V gene's germline CDR1 is SGHRS and CDR2 YFSETQ. The CDR3 is 15 residues long. V was pared by 7 bases and J by 1 base, with 9 bases of the junction left unmatched. Full variable domain (missing parts from reference TRBV5-1 and TRBJ2-7): KAGVTQTPRYLIKTRGQQVTLSCSPISGHRSVSWYQQTPGQGLQFLFEYFSETQRNKGNFPGRFSGRQFSNSRSEMNVSTLELGDSALYLCASSARDRVSYEQYFGPGTRLTVT.

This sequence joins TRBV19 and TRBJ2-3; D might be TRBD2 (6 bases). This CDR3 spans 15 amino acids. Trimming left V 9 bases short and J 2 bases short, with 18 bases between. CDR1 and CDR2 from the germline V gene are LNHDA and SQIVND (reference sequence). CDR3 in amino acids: CASQKWSGATDTQYF. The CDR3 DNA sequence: TGTGCCAGCCAAAAATGGTCGGGAGCCACAGATACGCAGTATTTT.

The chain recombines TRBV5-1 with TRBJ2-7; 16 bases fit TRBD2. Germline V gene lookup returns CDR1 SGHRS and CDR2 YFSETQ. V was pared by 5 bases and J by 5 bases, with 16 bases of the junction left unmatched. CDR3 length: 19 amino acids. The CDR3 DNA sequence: TGCGCCAGCAGTCCCGCACAGGGACTAGCGGGAGGGGTCTTCGACGAGCAGTACTTC. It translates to CASSPAQGLAGGVFDEQYF.

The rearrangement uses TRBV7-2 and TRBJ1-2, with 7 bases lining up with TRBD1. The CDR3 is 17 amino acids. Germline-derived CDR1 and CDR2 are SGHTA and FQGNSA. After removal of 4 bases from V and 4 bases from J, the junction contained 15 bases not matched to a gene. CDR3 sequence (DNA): TGTGCCAGCAGCTCGCAGACAAACGAAGGGGGCCTCTATGGCTACACCTTC. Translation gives CASSSQTNEGGLYGYTF.

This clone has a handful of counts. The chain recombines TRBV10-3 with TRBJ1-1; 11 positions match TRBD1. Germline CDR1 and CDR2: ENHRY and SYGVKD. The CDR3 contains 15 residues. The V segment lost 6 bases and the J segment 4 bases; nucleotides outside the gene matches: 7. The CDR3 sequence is CAIRGQGGDGTEAFF. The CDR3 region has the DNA TGTGCCATCAGGGGACAGGGGGGAGATGGCACTGAAGCTTTCTTT.

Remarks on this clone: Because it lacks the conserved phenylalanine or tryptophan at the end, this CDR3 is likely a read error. In DNA, the CDR3 is TGTGCCAGCAGTGAATCTGGAGGGGTTTGGCAGAACTATGGCTACACCCTC. This sequence encodes CASSESGGVWQNYGYTL. The chain uses TRBV25-1 and TRBJ1-2; the D gene is possibly TRBD1 (5 bases). The CDR3 length is 17 residues. V shed 1 base and J shed 2 bases, with 17 bases lying between them. Germline lookup yields CDR1 MGHDK and CDR2 SYGVNS.

CDR3 bases: TGTGCCAGCAGTTTCGGAGGATCGGGGACTGAAGCTTTCTTT. This encodes CASSFGGSGTEAFF. The V call is TRBV28, the J call TRBJ1-1; no definite D call. Germline V lookup: CDR1 MDHEN, CDR2 SYDVKM. This CDR3 is 14 amino acids long. V gave up 3 bases and J gave up 5 bases, with 13 bases separating them.

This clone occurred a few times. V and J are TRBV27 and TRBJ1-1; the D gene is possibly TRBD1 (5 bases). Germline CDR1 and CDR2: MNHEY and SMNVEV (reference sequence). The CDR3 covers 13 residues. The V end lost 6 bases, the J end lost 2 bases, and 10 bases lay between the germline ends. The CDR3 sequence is CASRGAPNTEAFF. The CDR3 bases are TGTGCCAGCAGAGGGGCCCCCAACACTGAAGCTTTCTTT.

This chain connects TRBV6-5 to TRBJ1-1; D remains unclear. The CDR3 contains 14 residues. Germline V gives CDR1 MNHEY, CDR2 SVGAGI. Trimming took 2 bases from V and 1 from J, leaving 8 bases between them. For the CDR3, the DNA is TGTGCCAGCAGTTACGGGCAGAGGAACACTGAAGCTTTCTTT. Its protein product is CASSYGQRNTEAFF.

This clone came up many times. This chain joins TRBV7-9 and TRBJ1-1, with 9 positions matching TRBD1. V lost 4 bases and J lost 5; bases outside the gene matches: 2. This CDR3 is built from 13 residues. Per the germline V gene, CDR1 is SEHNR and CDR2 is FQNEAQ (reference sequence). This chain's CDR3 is CASSYDRGTEAFF. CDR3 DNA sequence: TGTGCCAGCAGCTACGACAGGGGGACTGAAGCTTTCTTT.